The entry that follows covers one TCR beta chain sequence. The antigen remains unidentified. The PCR contained 60 Vbeta and 13 Jbeta primers. Data came from immunoSEQ multiplex PCR; TCRdb stores just in-frame clones and leaves some out. The data contain approximately 200,000 clones, roughly 83% of them singletons. This record comes from a study of cytomegalovirus exposure and HLA in healthy donors. Study overall: Among the approximately 400 donors who were genotyped, approximately 76% fell in the genetic ancestry cluster that is associated with self-reported Caucasian donors.

Study observations and caveats: Later analysis revealed greater clonal expansion in HLA-associated TCR beta chains than in equally common others. In a later analysis, several top co-occurrence clusters appeared linked to parvovirus B19, influenza, CMV and Epstein-Barr virus.

V dropped 6 bases and J dropped 4; count of bases not matched to a gene: 9. There are 15 residues in the CDR3. Per germline, CDR1 SNHLY and CDR2 FYNNEI. The origin of this receptor is a girl between 5 and 17 years old in good health and CMV-seronegative. The sample consisted of PBMCs. The chain uses TRBV2 and TRBJ2-7, with TRBD1 matching over 10 bases. The CDR3 loop reads CASRALTGGLYEQYF. For the CDR3, the DNA is TGTGCCAGCAGAGCCTTGACAGGGGGCCTGTACGAGCAGTACTTC.